The source of this T cell receptor (beta chain) is a study of regulatory T cells in long-lasting Graves disease. The wider study: The definition of persistent Graves' disease was over 5 years of antithyroid drugs with positive TSH receptor antibodies.

The CDR3 extends over 14 amino acids. Germline V lookup: CDR1 SGHTA, CDR2 FQGTGA. V was pared by 6 bases and J by 5 bases, with 16 bases between. With regard to this clonotype: No antigen is known for it.

Overall study results and limits: Patients whose Graves' disease persisted exhibited lower TCR diversity than those newly diagnosed.

Libraries of TCR beta came from iRepertoire HTBI primers plus Arm-PCR of CDR3 regions. One entry per CDR3 protein results from TCRdb running MiXCR on the multiplex PCR reads. Of 650,000 to 700,000 distinct CDR3 sequences in the sample, 25% to 30% are singletons; the top ten hold 42%. Time point defined: persistent/refractory GD, antithyroid drugs over 5 years with positive TRAb. Preparation of the TCR library used RNA extracted from PBMCs. This clonotype was sampled from a female donor with Graves disease. The sample here was peripheral blood mononuclear cells (PBMCs), taken when the disease was refractory, from a patient treated with antithyroid drugs. J is TRBJ1-1 and V is TRBV7-3; weak D call: TRBD1 (6 bases). The CDR3 DNA reads as TGTGCCAGCAGTCCCACGGGGGGGCAGACTGAAGCTTTCTTT. It encodes CASSPTGGQTEAFF.